A single sample gave rise to the 13 T cell receptor beta chains below, sequenced in a study of CD8 T cells in Susac syndrome. Random hexamers primed reverse transcription of about 0.5 to 1 ug RNA. In TCRdb, the immunoSEQ multiplex PCR reads were re-called with MiXCR into one record per CDR3 protein. The sample lists about 290,000 distinct CDR3 sequences; 65% to 90% were seen once. The source material was CD8+ T cells from PBMCs. These receptors all stem from a human donor with multiple sclerosis.

This clonotype has just a few counts. This rearrangement joins TRBV6-5 to TRBJ2-3; D ambiguous. The germline gives CDR1 MNHEY, CDR2 SVGAGI. The CDR3 is 13 amino acids. V gave up 4 bases and J gave up 2 bases, with 7 bases separating them. The CDR3 here is CASSFSDTDTQYF. CDR3 coding DNA: TGTGCCAGCAGTTTCTCTGACACAGATACGCAGTATTTT.

The rearrangement links TRBV12-3 or TRBV12-4 to TRBJ2-7; D is uncertain. This CDR3 contains 12 residues. The V and J ends lost 6 bases and 0 bases respectively, with 6 bases between them. In nucleotides, the CDR3 is TGTGCCAGCAGACTGTCCTCCTACGAGCAGTACTTC. Amino acid sequence: CASRLSSYEQYF.

V gene TRBV11-2 combines with J gene TRBJ2-3; 12 bases line up with TRBD2. Germline CDR1 SGHAT, CDR2 FQNNGV. The CDR3 loop spans 18 amino acids. V lost 5 bases, J lost 2 bases, and 11 bases stayed unmatched. For the CDR3, the DNA is TGTGCCAGCAGCGTTCTAGCGGGAGGGCCTTCAGTCACAGATACGCAGTATTTT. Protein sequence: CASSVLAGGPSVTDTQYF.

Concerning this clonotype: An end of the junction does not agree with germline; a read error may underlie this. The rearrangement joins TRBV4-1 to TRBJ1-1, with 7 bases fitting TRBD1. The V gene's germline CDR1 is MGHRA and CDR2 YSYEKL. The length of the CDR3 is 14 residues. The DNA of the CDR3 is TGCGCCAGCAGTCAAGAGGGGGCTCAGGCTGAAGCTTTCTTT. It translates to CASSQEGAQAEAFF.

The chain employs TRBV28 and TRBJ2-1, with 7 nucleotides matching TRBD2. The germline V gene has CDR1 MDHEN and CDR2 SYDVKM. CDR3 size: 14 residues. V was clipped by 2 bases and J by 9 bases; unmatched bases: 7. CDR3: CASSLIQERGEQFF. CDR3 nucleotide sequence: TGTGCCAGCAGTTTAATTCAGGAGCGGGGTGAGCAGTTCTTC.

The chain uses TRBV27 and TRBJ1-2; D might be TRBD1 (5 bases). CDR1 and CDR2 from the germline V gene are MNHEY and SMNVEV (reference sequence). Trimming removed 0 bases from V and 7 bases from J, with 12 bases in between. CDR3 size: 14 residues. The CDR3 reads CASSLSSGGGGYTF. Written as DNA, the CDR3 is TGTGCCAGCAGTTTATCATCCGGGGGAGGTGGCTACACCTTC.

This clonotype has only one observation. The chain uses TRBV28 and TRBJ2-3; 7 bases line up with TRBD1. Germline V lookup: CDR1 MDHEN, CDR2 SYDVKM. The length of the CDR3 is 15 residues. With V trimmed by 5 bases and J by 2 bases, 7 bases remained unmatched. CDR3 in DNA: TGTGCCAGCAGTGGTGGACAGGAGAACACAGATACGCAGTATTTT. Its protein product is CASSGGQENTDTQYF. Looking up the rest from reference TRBV28 and TRBJ2-3 gives the full variable domain: DVKVTQSSRYLVKRTGEKVFLECVQDMDHENMFWYRQDPGLGLRLIYFSYDVKMKEKGDIPEGYSVSREKKERFSLILESASTNQTSMYLCASSGGQENTDTQYFGPGTRLTVL.

The chain couples TRBV12-3 or TRBV12-4 to TRBJ2-1, with D possibly matching TRBD1 (6 bases). This CDR3 has 15 amino acids. With 8 bases removed from V and 6 bases from J, the gap between germline ends came to 20 bases. DNA of the CDR3: TGTGCCAGCGTGGGCCAGGGGCTAGCACCCAATGAGCAGTTCTTC. Residues: CASVGQGLAPNEQFF.

The table lists this clonotype with a few counts. The chain uses TRBV4-1 and TRBJ2-7; the D gene is possibly TRBD1 (6 bases). Germline assignment: CDR1 MGHRA and CDR2 YSYEKL. The CDR3 has 15 residues. The V and J ends lost 1 base and 2 bases respectively, with 12 bases between them. CDR3 amino acids: CASSQVQGGTYEQYF. In DNA form, the CDR3 reads TGCGCCAGCAGCCAAGTCCAAGGGGGAACCTACGAGCAGTACTTC.

V usage is TRBV27 and J usage is TRBJ2-7; D is unresolved. This CDR3 contains 11 residues. Trimming took off 10 bases at V and 3 bases at J, with 10 bases between the two ends. Looked up from germline, CDR1 is MNHEY and CDR2 is SMNVEV (reference sequence). CDR3 sequence reads: CATGFYYEQYF. The CDR3 nucleotides are TGTGCCACTGGATTTTACTACGAGCAGTACTTC.

The CDR3 DNA sequence: TGCGCCAGCAGCCCGGTTGGCTCTGGAAACACCATATATTTT. It translates to CASSPVGSGNTIYF. This chain connects TRBV4-3 to TRBJ1-3, with D uncertain. The CDR3 spans 14 residues. Germline V gene data show CDR1 as LGHNA and CDR2 as YSLEER. V was cut by 4 bases and J by 0 bases, with 7 bases left in between.

This chain connects TRBV4-1 to TRBJ2-2; 14 bases line up with TRBD2. V was clipped by 4 bases and J by 5 bases; unmatched bases: 6. Germline CDR1 and CDR2: MGHRA and YSYEKL. This CDR3 region has 17 residues. CDR3 residues: CASSPRTSGRWTGELFF. The CDR3 nucleotides are TGCGCCAGCAGCCCCCGGACTAGCGGGAGGTGGACCGGGGAGCTGTTTTTT.

V usage is TRBV29-1 and J usage is TRBJ2-1; perhaps TRBD1 as D (5 bases). The CDR3 contains 12 residues. Germline CDR1 and CDR2: SQVTM and ANQGSEA. Deletions cut 3 bases from V and 13 bases from J, with 16 bases between. DNA for the CDR3: TGCAGCGTTGAGGGTCTAGGGGATTTACAGTTCTTC. Amino acid sequence: CSVEGLGDLQFF.